Below are 17 T cell receptor beta chains sequenced from a single sample in a study of blood T cell repertoires in COVID-19. Clones were read by immunoSEQ multiplex PCR, and TCRdb kept only the in-frame ones, dropping some. The sample records about 120,000 clones, just under 90% being singletons. Sequenced sample: peripheral blood. These receptors came from a woman between 50 and 59 years old with acute or convalescent COVID-19.

The V and J genes are TRBV3-1 (or the pseudogene TRBV3-2) and TRBJ2-2; D might be TRBD2 (6 bases). The germline gives CDR1 LGHDT, CDR2 YNNKEL (reference sequence). The V end was cut by 4 bases, the J end by 5 bases, with 14 bases between. The length of the CDR3 is 15 residues. CDR3: CASSPRDSGTGELFF. CDR3 DNA sequence: TGTGCCAGCAGCCCCCGGGACTCAGGAACCGGGGAGCTGTTTTTT.

This sequence joins TRBV3-1 (or the pseudogene TRBV3-2) and TRBJ2-3; D is uncertain. The V gene's germline CDR1 is LGHDT and CDR2 YNNKEL (reference sequence). CDR3 length: 13 residues. Trimming took 4 bases from V and 7 from J, leaving 12 bases between them. The CDR3 DNA follows: TGTGCCAGCAGCCCCAGTCCAGGTAATACGCAGTATTTT. Protein product: CASSPSPGNTQYF.

The rearrangement joins TRBV18 to TRBJ2-7; weak D call: TRBD2 (6 bases). The V gene lost 0 bases and the J gene lost 3 bases, with 9 bases spanning the gap. The CDR3 extends over 14 amino acids. Germline CDR1 KGHSH, CDR2 LQKENI. CDR3 protein: CASSPPGRGYEQYF. DNA of the CDR3: TGTGCCAGCTCACCACCGGGGCGGGGCTACGAGCAGTACTTC.

This clone was found once. The J gene is TRBJ2-1, the V gene TRBV3-1 (or the pseudogene TRBV3-2), with 12 nucleotides matching TRBD2. Germline assignment: CDR1 LGHDT and CDR2 YNNKEL (reference sequence). V was clipped by 7 bases and J by 9 bases; unmatched bases: 10. The CDR3 loop spans 15 amino acids. The CDR3 nucleotides are TGTGCCAGCACCGCGGCTAGCGGGGGGGCGAGTGAGCAGTTCTTC. Protein: CASTAASGGASEQFF.

This chain uses TRBV18 with TRBJ2-3, with TRBD2 matching 10 bases. The CDR3 length is 14 residues. Germline-derived CDR1 and CDR2 are KGHSH and LQKENI. V trimming: 5 bases; J trimming: 6 bases; junction bases outside the gene matches: 5. CDR3 loop: CASSFWTSGDTQYF. The CDR3 DNA follows: TGTGCCAGCTCATTTTGGACTAGCGGCGATACGCAGTATTTT.

V and J are TRBV7-9 and TRBJ1-1, with 8 bases fitting TRBD1. The CDR3 runs to 15 residues. Looked up from germline, CDR1 is SEHNR and CDR2 is FQNEAQ (reference sequence). Trimming at V came to 2 bases and at J to 2 bases, leaving 4 bases not matched to a gene. Here the CDR3 reads CASSLSGQGNTEAFF. The DNA of the CDR3 is TGTGCCAGCAGCTTAAGTGGACAGGGCAACACTGAAGCTTTCTTT.

There are a few counts of this clone. CDR3: CASSLGPGTSAFF. The CDR3 bases are TGCGCCAGCAGCTTGGGACCGGGGACTTCAGCTTTCTTT. J is TRBJ1-1 and V is TRBV5-1; the D gene is possibly TRBD1 (5 bases). V was trimmed by 0 bases and J by 10 bases, leaving 13 bases between them. The V gene's germline CDR1 is SGHRS and CDR2 YFSETQ. This CDR3 has 13 residues.

The chain has TRBV19 and TRBJ2-3; 10 bases line up with TRBD1. Germline V CDR1 and CDR2: LNHDA, SQIVND (reference sequence). The CDR3 length is 15 residues. The J segment lost 5 bases and the V segment lost 7 bases, leaving 9 bases of the junction unmatched. The CDR3 region is CASTPTGGAVDTQYF. The CDR3 bases are TGTGCCAGTACCCCGACAGGGGGCGCGGTAGATACGCAGTATTTT.

The gene calls are TRBV7-9 and TRBJ1-1; D may be TRBD1 (5 bases). The germline V and J ends were trimmed by 1 base and 2 bases, with 14 bases remaining between them. The CDR3 runs to 16 residues. Germline V lookup: CDR1 SEHNR, CDR2 FQNEAQ (reference sequence). DNA for the CDR3: TGTGCCAGCAGCTTAGGGCAGGGTGGAAAAAACACTGAAGCTTTCTTT. It encodes CASSLGQGGKNTEAFF.

This rearrangement joins TRBV4-1 to TRBJ1-2; a weak D match, TRBD1 (6 bases). This CDR3 contains 15 residues. The germline V gene encodes CDR1 MGHRA and CDR2 YSYEKL. V lost 3 bases, J lost 7 bases, and 18 bases lay in between. CDR3 region: CASSHAFRGGAGYTF. For the CDR3, the DNA is TGCGCCAGCAGCCATGCATTTAGGGGGGGCGCTGGCTACACCTTC.

V is TRBV7-9 and J is TRBJ2-3; 7 bases fit TRBD2. The V gene's germline CDR1 is SEHNR and CDR2 FQNEAQ (reference sequence). With V trimmed by 1 base and J by 1 base, 5 bases remained unmatched. The CDR3 runs 16 residues. CDR3 region: CASSLGLADRTDTQYF. The CDR3 nucleotides read TGTGCCAGCAGCTTAGGGCTAGCGGATCGCACAGATACGCAGTATTTT. Supplemented by reference TRBV7-9 and TRBJ2-3, the full variable domain reads DTGVSQNPRHKITKRGQNVTFRCDPISEHNRLYWYRQTLGQGPEFLTYFQNEAQLEKSRLLSDRFSAERPKGSFSTLEIQRTEQGDSAMYLCASSLGLADRTDTQYFGPGTRLTVL.

The V and J genes are TRBV7-2 and TRBJ1-5, with 7 nucleotides matching TRBD1. Losses at the gene ends were 2 bases for V and 4 bases for J; bases not matched to a gene: 5. Germline assignment: CDR1 SGHTA and CDR2 FQGNSA. The CDR3 covers 15 residues. CDR3: CASSLFRDSNQPQHF. The CDR3, as DNA: TGTGCCAGCAGCTTATTCCGGGACAGTAATCAGCCCCAGCATTTT.

This chain uses TRBV6-5 with TRBJ2-3; D uncertain. Per the germline V gene, CDR1 is MNHEY and CDR2 is SVGAGI. Trimming left V 7 bases short and J 2 bases short, with 10 bases between. The CDR3 runs to 13 residues. CDR3 DNA: TGTGCCAGCACAAGAGGCACCACAGATACGCAGTATTTT. Protein sequence: CASTRGTTDTQYF.

The V call is TRBV7-2, the J call TRBJ2-2; 10 bases fit TRBD1. V dropped 4 bases and J dropped 4; count of bases not matched to a gene: 6. Germline CDR1 SGHTA, CDR2 FQGNSA. The CDR3 sequence is 16 residues long. The CDR3 region is CASSSRQGAGTGELFF. DNA of the CDR3: TGTGCCAGCAGCTCCAGACAGGGGGCTGGCACCGGGGAGCTGTTTTTT. The full variable domain, with the rest looked up from reference TRBV7-2 and TRBJ2-2, is GAGVSQSPSNKVTEKGKDVELRCDPISGHTALYWYRQSLGQGLEFLIYFQGNSAPDKSGLPSDRFSAERTGGSVSTLTIQRTQQEDSAVYLCASSSRQGAGTGELFFGEGSRLTVL.

This rearrangement joins TRBV7-9 to TRBJ1-2; D may be TRBD1 (6 bases). Germline CDR1 SEHNR, CDR2 FQNEAQ (reference sequence). The CDR3 length is 16 residues. The V gene lost 5 bases and the J gene lost 4 bases, with 20 bases spanning the gap. The chain's CDR3 is CASSRTLLTGTYGYTF. In DNA form, the CDR3 reads TGTGCCAGCAGCCGAACCCTCTTGACAGGAACCTATGGCTACACCTTC. Filled out from reference TRBV7-9 and TRBJ1-2, the complete variable domain reads DTGVSQNPRHKITKRGQNVTFRCDPISEHNRLYWYRQTLGQGPEFLTYFQNEAQLEKSRLLSDRFSAERPKGSFSTLEIQRTEQGDSAMYLCASSRTLLTGTYGYTFGSGTRLTVV.

The chain combines TRBV6-6 with TRBJ2-3; TRBD2 might be the D (6 bases). Trimming took 6 bases from V and 4 from J, leaving 20 bases between them. In germline, CDR1 is MNHNY, CDR2 SVGAGI (reference sequence). The CDR3 covers 16 residues. For the CDR3, the DNA is TGTGCCAGCAGCCTTCCGGACGGGAGTTCCCCAGATACGCAGTATTTT. Protein: CASSLPDGSSPDTQYF.

This sequence joins TRBV5-1 and TRBJ1-3, with D unresolved. Germline loops: CDR1 SGHRS, CDR2 YFSETQ. CDR3 size: 13 residues. Trimming pared 4 bases from V and 3 bases from J, leaving 8 bases between. CDR3 DNA: TGCGCCAGCAGCCCCGAGGGTGGAAACACCATATATTTT. Amino acids: CASSPEGGNTIYF.